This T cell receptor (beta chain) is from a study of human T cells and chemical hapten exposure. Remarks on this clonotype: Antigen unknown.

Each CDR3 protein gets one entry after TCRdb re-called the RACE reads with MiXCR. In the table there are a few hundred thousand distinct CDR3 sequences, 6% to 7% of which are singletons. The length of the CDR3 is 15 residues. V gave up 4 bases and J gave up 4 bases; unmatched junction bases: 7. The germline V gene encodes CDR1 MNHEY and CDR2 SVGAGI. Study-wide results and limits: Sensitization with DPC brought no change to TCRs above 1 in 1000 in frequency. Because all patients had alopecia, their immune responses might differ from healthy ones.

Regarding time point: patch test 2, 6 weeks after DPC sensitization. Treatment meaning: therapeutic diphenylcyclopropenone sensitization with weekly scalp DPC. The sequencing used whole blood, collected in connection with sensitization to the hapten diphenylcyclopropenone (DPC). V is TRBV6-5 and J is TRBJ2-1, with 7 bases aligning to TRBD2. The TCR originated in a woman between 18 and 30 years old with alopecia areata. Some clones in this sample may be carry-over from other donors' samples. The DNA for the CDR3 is TGTGCCAGCAGTTCACTTAGGACTAGATACAATGAGCAGTTCTTC. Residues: CASSSLRTRYNEQFF.